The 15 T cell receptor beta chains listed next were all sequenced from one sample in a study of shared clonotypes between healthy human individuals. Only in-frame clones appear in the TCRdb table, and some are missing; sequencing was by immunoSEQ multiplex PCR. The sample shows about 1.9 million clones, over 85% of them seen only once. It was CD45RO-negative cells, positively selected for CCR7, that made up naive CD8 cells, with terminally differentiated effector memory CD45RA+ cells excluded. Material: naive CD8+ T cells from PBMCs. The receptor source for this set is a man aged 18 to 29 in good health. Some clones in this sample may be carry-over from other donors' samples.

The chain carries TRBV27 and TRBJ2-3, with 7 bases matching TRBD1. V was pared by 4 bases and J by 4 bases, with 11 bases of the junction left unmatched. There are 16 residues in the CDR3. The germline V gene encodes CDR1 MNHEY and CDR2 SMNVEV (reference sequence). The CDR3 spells CASSYSLDRGPDTQYF. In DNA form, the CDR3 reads TGTGCCAGCAGTTACTCTCTCGATAGGGGGCCAGATACGCAGTATTTT.

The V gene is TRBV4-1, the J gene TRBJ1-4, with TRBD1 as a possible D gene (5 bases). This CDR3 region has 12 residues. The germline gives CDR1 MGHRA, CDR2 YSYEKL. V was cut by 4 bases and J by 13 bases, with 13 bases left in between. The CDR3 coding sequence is TGCGCCAGCAGCCTCGGCGGGGGAGGACTGTTTTTT. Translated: CASSLGGGGLFF.

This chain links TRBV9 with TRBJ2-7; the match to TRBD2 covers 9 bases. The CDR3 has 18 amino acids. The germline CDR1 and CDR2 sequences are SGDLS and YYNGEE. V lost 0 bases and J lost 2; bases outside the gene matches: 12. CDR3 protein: CASSVAMGTSGPPYEQYF. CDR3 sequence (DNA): TGTGCCAGCAGCGTAGCTATGGGAACTAGCGGGCCCCCCTACGAGCAGTACTTC.

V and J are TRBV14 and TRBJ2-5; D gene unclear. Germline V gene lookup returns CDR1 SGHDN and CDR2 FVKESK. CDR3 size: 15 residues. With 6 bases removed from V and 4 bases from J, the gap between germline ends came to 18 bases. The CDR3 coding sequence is TGTGCCAGCAGTCTCGCTGTAGGACCCGGAGAGACCCAGTACTTC. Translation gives CASSLAVGPGETQYF.

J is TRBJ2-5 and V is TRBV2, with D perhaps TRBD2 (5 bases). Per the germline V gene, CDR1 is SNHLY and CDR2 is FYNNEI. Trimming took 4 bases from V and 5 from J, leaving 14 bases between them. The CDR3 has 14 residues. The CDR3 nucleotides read TGTGCCAGCAGTGTCGGGATCATGCTGGAGACCCAGTACTTC. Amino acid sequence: CASSVGIMLETQYF.

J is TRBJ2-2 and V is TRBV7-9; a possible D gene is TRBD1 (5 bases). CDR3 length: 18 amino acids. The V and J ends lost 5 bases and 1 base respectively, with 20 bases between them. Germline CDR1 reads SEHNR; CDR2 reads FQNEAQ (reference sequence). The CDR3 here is CASSTQPVTGLNTGELFF. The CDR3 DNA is TGTGCCAGCAGCACCCAACCCGTAACAGGTTTGAACACCGGGGAGCTGTTTTTT.

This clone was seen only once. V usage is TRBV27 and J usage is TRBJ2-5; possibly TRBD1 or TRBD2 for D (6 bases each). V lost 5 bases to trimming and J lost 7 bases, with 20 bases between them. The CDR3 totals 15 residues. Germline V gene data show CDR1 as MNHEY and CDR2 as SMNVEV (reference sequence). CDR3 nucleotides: TGTGCCAGCAGTCCAGGGGACTTTTACGGTGGGACCCAGTACTTC. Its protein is CASSPGDFYGGTQYF.

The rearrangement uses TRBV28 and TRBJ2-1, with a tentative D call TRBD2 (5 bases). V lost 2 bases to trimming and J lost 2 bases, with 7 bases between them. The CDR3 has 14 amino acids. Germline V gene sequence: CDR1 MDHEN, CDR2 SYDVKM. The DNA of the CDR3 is TGTGCCAGCAGTTTAGGGAGTACCTACAATGAGCAGTTCTTC. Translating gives CASSLGSTYNEQFF.

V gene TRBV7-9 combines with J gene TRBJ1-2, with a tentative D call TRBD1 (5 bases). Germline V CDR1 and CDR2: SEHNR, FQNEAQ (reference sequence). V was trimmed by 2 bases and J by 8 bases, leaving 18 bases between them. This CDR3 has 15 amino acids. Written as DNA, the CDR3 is TGTGCCAGCAGCTTATCAACAGGAAAGGCTTGGGGCTACACCTTC. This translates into CASSLSTGKAWGYTF.

Written as DNA, the CDR3 is TGTGCCAGTGCAGGGGGCGTCTATGGCTACACCTTC. It translates to CASAGGVYGYTF. The rearrangement uses TRBV6-1 and TRBJ1-2, with 8 bases matching TRBD1. V lost 9 bases, J lost 4 bases, and 4 bases stayed unmatched. The CDR3 is 12 amino acids. Germline CDR1 reads MNHNS; CDR2 reads SASEGT.

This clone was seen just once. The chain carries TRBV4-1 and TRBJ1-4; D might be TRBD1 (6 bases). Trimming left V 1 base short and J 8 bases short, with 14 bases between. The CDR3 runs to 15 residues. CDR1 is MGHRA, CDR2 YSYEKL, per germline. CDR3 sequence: CASSQVVSQGEKLFF. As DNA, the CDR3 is TGCGCCAGCAGCCAAGTGGTGAGCCAGGGGGAAAAACTGTTTTTT.

The CDR3 sequence: CASQEGLSSYNEQFF. The CDR3 DNA reads TGTGCCAGCCAAGAGGGCCTAAGCTCCTACAATGAGCAGTTCTTC. This chain uses TRBV28 with TRBJ2-1; possibly TRBD2 for D (5 bases). The CDR3 contains 15 residues. The V end was cut by 8 bases, the J end by 0 bases, with 14 bases between. Germline V gene sequence: CDR1 MDHEN, CDR2 SYDVKM.

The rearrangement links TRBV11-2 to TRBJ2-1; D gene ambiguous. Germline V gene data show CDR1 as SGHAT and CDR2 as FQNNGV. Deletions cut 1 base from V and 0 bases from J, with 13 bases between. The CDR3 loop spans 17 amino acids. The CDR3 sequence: CASSLGLYSSSYNEQFF. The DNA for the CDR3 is TGTGCCAGCAGCTTAGGTCTCTATTCAAGCTCCTACAATGAGCAGTTCTTC.

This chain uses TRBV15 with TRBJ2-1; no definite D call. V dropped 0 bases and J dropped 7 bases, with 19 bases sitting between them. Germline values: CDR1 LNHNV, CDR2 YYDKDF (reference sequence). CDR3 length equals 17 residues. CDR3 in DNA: TGTGCCACCAGCAGAGATATTATTCAGGAGCGAACGAATGAGCAGTTCTTC. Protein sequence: CATSRDIIQERTNEQFF.

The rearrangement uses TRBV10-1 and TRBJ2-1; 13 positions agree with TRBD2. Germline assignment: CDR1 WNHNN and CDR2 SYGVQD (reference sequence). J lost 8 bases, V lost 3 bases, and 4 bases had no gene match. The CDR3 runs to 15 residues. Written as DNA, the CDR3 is TGCGCCAGCAGTGAAGGGACTAGCGGGATGGATGAGCAGTTCTTC. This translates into CASSEGTSGMDEQFF.